The 8 T cell receptor beta chains listed next were all sequenced from one sample in a study of neurological immune-mediated disorders. In TCRdb, the 5' RACE reads were re-called with MiXCR into one record per CDR3 protein. This sample has over 60,000 distinct CDR3 sequences, with roughly 4.7% found just once. The sample consisted of PBMCs. The source of these receptors is a woman in her thirties with multiple sclerosis.

This sequence joins TRBV5-1 and TRBJ2-2; perhaps TRBD1 as D (6 bases). This CDR3 region has 13 residues. Germline CDR1 is SGHRS and CDR2 is YFSETQ. V was shortened by 4 bases and J by 5 bases, with 9 bases between the two germline ends. The CDR3 loop reads CASSGGRTGELFF. CDR3 DNA sequence: TGCGCCAGCAGCGGGGGCAGGACCGGGGAGCTGTTTTTT.

This clonotype was picked up many times. The chain uses TRBV20-1 and TRBJ2-3, with 14 nucleotides matching TRBD2. V shed 0 bases, J shed 3 bases, and the junction held 11 bases outside the gene matches. Germline loops: CDR1 DFQATT, CDR2 SNEGSKA (reference sequence). CDR3 size: 19 residues. The CDR3 nucleotides read TGCAGTGCTAGAGATCTCCGACTAGCGGGAGGGCCGGGGACAGATACGCAGTATTTT. This sequence encodes CSARDLRLAGGPGTDTQYF.

Within the sample, this clonotype is medium-sized. The rearrangement joins TRBV20-1 to TRBJ2-7; 7 positions agree with TRBD1. V lost 6 bases to trimming and J lost 3 bases; unmatched junction nucleotides: 11. The CDR3 spans 14 residues. The V gene's germline CDR1 is DFQATT and CDR2 SNEGSKA (reference sequence). The CDR3 loop is CSALKGALYYEQYF. The CDR3 region has the DNA TGCAGTGCCCTTAAGGGGGCTCTTTACTACGAGCAGTACTTC.

This clonotype was detected many times. The V gene is TRBV10-3, the J gene TRBJ2-2; the D is unclear. Germline CDR1 is ENHRY and CDR2 is SYGVKD. Trimming stripped 2 bases from V and 4 bases from J, with 8 bases between. The CDR3 extends over 14 amino acids. The CDR3 bases are TGTGCCATCAGTGAGAGGGATACCACCGGGGAGCTGTTTTTT. Protein sequence: CAISERDTTGELFF.

This clonotype was seen at least ten times. This chain joins TRBV6-5 and TRBJ2-4, with D unresolved. Germline V CDR1 and CDR2: MNHEY, SVGAGI. Between the trimmed V and J ends, which lost 0 bases and 3 bases, there was a span of 15 bases. This CDR3 region has 17 residues. The CDR3: CASSYSWDSGVKNIQYF. The CDR3 region has the DNA TGTGCCAGCAGTTACTCGTGGGATAGTGGTGTCAAAAACATTCAGTACTTC.

This clonotype has ten or more counts. V and J are TRBV5-1 and TRBJ1-1; TRBD1 is a possible D gene (5 bases). This CDR3 spans 16 amino acids. The V gene's germline CDR1 is SGHRS and CDR2 YFSETQ. V dropped 3 bases and J dropped 1 base, with 16 bases sitting between them. The DNA of the CDR3 is TGCGCCAGCAGCTACCCCTCGGACACGTGGAACACTGAAGCTTTCTTT. Its translation is CASSYPSDTWNTEAFF.

This clonotype has ten or more counts. The V call is TRBV14, the J call TRBJ1-2; 9 bases align to TRBD1. The CDR3 totals 14 residues. With 2 bases clipped from V and 4 bases from J, the junction kept 2 bases outside the gene matches. Germline V gives CDR1 SGHDN, CDR2 FVKESK. CDR3: CASSQTGGGYGYTF. Written as DNA, the CDR3 is TGTGCCAGCAGCCAAACAGGGGGCGGCTATGGCTACACCTTC.

This clonotype was counted ten times or more. This chain uses TRBV12-3 or TRBV12-4 with TRBJ1-6; unclear D gene. With 1 base removed from V and 4 bases from J, the gap between germline ends came to 5 bases. This CDR3 is built from 14 residues. CDR3 DNA sequence: TGTGCCAGCAGTTTAGGGCAGTATAATTCACCCCTCCACTTT. Its protein product is CASSLGQYNSPLHF.